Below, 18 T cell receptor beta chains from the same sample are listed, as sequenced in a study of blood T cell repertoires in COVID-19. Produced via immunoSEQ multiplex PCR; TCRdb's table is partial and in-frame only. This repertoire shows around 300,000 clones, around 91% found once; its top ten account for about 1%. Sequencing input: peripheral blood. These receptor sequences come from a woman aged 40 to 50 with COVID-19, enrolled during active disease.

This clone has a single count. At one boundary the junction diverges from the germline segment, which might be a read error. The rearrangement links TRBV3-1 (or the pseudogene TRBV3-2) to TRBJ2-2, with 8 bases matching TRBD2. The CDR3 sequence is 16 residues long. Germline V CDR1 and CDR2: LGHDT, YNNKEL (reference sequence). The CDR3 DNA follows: TGTGCCAGCAGCCAAGACCGGGAGGGACCCACCGGGGAGCTGCTTTTT. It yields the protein CASSQDREGPTGELLF.

The CDR3 coding sequence is TGTGCCAGCAGTGGACCTACAGGGAGCGATATGAACACTGAAGCTTTCTTT. Protein product: CASSGPTGSDMNTEAFF. The J gene is TRBJ1-1, the V gene TRBV6-1, with a possible D match to TRBD1 (6 bases). CDR1 and CDR2 (germline): MNHNS, SASEGT. Trimming shortened V by 4 bases and J by 0 bases, and 18 bases separated the two germline ends. The CDR3 length is 17 residues.

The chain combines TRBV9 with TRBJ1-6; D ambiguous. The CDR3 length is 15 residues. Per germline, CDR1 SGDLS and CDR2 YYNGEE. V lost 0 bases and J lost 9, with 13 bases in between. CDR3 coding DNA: TGTGCCAGCAGCGTAGAGGAACGGAGAGGTTCACCCCTCCACTTT. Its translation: CASSVEERRGSPLHF.

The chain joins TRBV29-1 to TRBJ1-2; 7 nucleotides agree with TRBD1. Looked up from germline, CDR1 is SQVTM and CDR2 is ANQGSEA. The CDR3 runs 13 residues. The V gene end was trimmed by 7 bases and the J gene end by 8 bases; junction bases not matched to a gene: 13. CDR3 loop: CSALGLGGAGYTF. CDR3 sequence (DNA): TGCAGCGCTTTAGGGCTAGGGGGCGCGGGCTACACCTTC. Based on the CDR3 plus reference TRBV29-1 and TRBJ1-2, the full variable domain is SAVISQKPSRDICQRGTSLTIQCQVDSQVTMMFWYRQQPGQSLTLIATANQGSEATYESGFVIDKFPISRPNLTFSTLTVSNMSPEDSSIYLCSALGLGGAGYTFGSGTRLTVV.

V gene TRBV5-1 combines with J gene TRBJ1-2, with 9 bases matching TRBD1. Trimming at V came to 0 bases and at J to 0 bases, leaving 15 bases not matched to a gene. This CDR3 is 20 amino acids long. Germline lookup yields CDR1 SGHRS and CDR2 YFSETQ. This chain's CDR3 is CASSLGLLGQGTPSNYGYTF. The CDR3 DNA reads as TGCGCCAGCAGCTTGGGTTTGTTGGGACAGGGCACCCCGTCTAACTATGGCTACACCTTC.

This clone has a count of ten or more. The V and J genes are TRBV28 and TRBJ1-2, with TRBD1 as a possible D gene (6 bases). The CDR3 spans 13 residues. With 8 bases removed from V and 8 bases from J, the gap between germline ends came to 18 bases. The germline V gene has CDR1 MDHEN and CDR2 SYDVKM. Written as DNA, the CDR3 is TGTGCCAGCTTACGCGAGGGGGTAGGCGGCTACACCTTC. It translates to CASLREGVGGYTF.

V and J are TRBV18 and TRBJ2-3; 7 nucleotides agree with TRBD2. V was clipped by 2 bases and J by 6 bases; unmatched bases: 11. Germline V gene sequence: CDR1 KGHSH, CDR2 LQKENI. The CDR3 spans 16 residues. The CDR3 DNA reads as TGTGCCAGCTCACCATCCGGGGGAGGGGCCGAGGATACGCAGTATTTT. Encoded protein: CASSPSGGGAEDTQYF.

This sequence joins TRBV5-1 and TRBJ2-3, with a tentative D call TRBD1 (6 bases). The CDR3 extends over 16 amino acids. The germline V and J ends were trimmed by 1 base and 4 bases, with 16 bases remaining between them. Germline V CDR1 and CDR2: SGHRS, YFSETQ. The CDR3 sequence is CASSLSAGEYADTQYF. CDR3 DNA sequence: TGCGCCAGCAGCTTGTCGGCAGGGGAGTACGCAGATACGCAGTATTTT.

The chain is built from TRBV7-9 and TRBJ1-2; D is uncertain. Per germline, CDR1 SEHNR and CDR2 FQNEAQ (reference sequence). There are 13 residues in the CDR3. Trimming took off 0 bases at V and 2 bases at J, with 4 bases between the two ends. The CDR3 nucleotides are TGTGCCAGCAGCTTAGCGCAGAACTATGGCTACACCTTC. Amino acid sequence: CASSLAQNYGYTF.

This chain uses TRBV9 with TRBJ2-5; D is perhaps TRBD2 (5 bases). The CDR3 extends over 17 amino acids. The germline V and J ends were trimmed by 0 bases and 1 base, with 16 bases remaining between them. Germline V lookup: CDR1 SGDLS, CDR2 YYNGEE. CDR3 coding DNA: TGTGCCAGCAGCGTAGCATTAGAGGGTGGCAGCCAAGAGACCCAGTACTTC. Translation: CASSVALEGGSQETQYF.

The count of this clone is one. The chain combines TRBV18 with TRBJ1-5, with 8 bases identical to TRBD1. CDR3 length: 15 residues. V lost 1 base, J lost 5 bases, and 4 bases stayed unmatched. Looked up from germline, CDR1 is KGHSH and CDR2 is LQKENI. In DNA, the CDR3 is TGTGCCAGCTCACCACTCAACAGGGGGGATCAGCCCCAGCATTTT. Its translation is CASSPLNRGDQPQHF.

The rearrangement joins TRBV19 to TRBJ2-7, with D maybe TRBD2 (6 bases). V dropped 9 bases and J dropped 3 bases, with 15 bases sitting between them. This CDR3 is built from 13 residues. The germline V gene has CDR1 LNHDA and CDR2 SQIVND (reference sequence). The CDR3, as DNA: TGTGCCAGCATTGGAGGGCAGGGCTACGAGCAGTACTTC. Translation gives CASIGGQGYEQYF.

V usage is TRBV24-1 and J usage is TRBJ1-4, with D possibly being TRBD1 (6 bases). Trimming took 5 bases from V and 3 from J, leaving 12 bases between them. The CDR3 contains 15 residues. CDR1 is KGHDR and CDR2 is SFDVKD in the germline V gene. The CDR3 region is CATSVGQGPNEKLFF. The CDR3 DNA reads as TGTGCCACCAGTGTAGGCCAGGGGCCTAATGAAAAACTGTTTTTT.

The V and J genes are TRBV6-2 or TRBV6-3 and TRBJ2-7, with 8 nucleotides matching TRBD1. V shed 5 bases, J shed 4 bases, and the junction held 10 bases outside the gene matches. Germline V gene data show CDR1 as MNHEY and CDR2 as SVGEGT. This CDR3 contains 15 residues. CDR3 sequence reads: CASSQEGTGRYEQYF. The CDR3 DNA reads TGTGCCAGCAGTCAAGAGGGGACAGGCAGGTACGAGCAGTACTTC.

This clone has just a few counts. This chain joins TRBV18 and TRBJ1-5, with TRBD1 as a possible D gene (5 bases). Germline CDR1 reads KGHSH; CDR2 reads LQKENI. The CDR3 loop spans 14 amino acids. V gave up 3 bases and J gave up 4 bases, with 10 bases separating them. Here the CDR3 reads CASSPTQGNQPQHF. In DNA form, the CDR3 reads TGTGCCAGCTCACCGACTCAGGGAAATCAGCCCCAGCATTTT.

The CDR3 coding sequence is TGTGCCAGCATAAGGCAGGGGGTAGGAACTGAAGCTTTCTTT. Protein: CASIRQGVGTEAFF. The chain carries TRBV6-5 and TRBJ1-1; 7 positions agree with TRBD1. Trimming cost V 7 bases and J 5 bases; bases outside gene matches: 10. Germline loops: CDR1 MNHEY, CDR2 SVGAGI. CDR3 length equals 14 residues.

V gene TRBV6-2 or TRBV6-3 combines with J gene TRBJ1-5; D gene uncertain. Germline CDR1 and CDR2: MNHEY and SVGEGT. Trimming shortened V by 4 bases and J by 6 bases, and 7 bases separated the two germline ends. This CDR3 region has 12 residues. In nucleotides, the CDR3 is TGTGCCAGCAGTTCCCCGTTTCAGCCCCAGCATTTT. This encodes CASSSPFQPQHF.

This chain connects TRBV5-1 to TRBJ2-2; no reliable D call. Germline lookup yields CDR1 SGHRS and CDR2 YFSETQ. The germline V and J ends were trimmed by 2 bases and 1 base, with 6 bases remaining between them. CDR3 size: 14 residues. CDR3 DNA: TGCGCCAGCAGCTTAATCGGGAACACCGGGGAGCTGTTTTTT. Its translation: CASSLIGNTGELFF.